This TCR beta chain was sequenced in a study of cytomegalovirus exposure and HLA in healthy donors. Study outcomes and limitations: After further analysis at a later stage, 16,951 TCR beta sequences were associated with HLA alleles at 0.05 false discovery rate.

This clone has more than one count but fewer than ten. Its target is not known. Primers: 60 Vbeta forward and 13 Jbeta reverse. TCRdb's table, derived via immunoSEQ multiplex PCR, lists solely in-frame clones and lacks some. The table lists 65,000 to 85,000 clones, 10% of them singletons. The CDR3 is 15 amino acids. Deletions cut 8 bases from V and 2 bases from J, with 17 bases between. CDR1 and CDR2 (germline): ENHRY, SYGVKD. The clonotype was recovered from a man aged 55 to 69 in good health and CMV-seropositive. Input material: PBMCs. The chain carries TRBV10-3 and TRBJ2-3; weak D call: TRBD2 (6 bases). The CDR3 loop reads CAIAEGGTLTDTQYF. The CDR3 DNA reads as TGTGCCATCGCCGAAGGCGGGACCCTCACAGATACGCAGTATTTT.